The 4 T cell receptor beta chains below all came from one sample that was sequenced in a study of CD8 T cells in Susac syndrome. Random-hexamer reverse transcription was applied to roughly 0.5 to 1 ug RNA. MiXCR was run by TCRdb on the immunoSEQ multiplex PCR reads, yielding one entry per CDR3 protein. The data contain roughly 150,000 distinct CDR3 sequences, around 93% of them singletons. The sample was CD4+ T cells from PBMCs. These receptors all come from a human donor in good health.

The V and J genes are TRBV5-4 and TRBJ2-5; perhaps TRBD1 as D (6 bases). The CDR3 extends over 13 amino acids. V dropped 0 bases and J dropped 7 bases, with 10 bases sitting between them. Germline CDR1 reads SGHNT; CDR2 reads YYREEE (reference sequence). CDR3 sequence (DNA): TGTGCCAGCAGCTTGGACAGGGATGGGACCCAGTACTTC. Protein product: CASSLDRDGTQYF.

The chain has TRBV12-3 or TRBV12-4 and TRBJ2-3; D is undetermined. The CDR3 length is 13 residues. Trimming took 0 bases from V and 5 from J, leaving 6 bases between them. For the CDR3, the DNA is TGTGCCAGCAGTTTAGCGCGCGAAGATACGCAGTATTTT. This sequence encodes CASSLAREDTQYF.

This sequence joins TRBV12-3 or TRBV12-4 and TRBJ2-7; maybe TRBD1 (5 bases). V lost 7 bases to trimming and J lost 6 bases, with 19 bases between them. This CDR3 is built from 14 residues. In DNA, the CDR3 is TGTGCCAGCATCCTCACAGGCTACCTCGGCGAGCAGTACTTC. Its translation: CASILTGYLGEQYF.

The chain couples TRBV19 to TRBJ1-5; a possible D gene is TRBD1 (6 bases). This CDR3 region has 15 residues. Trimming took 7 bases from V and 2 from J, leaving 15 bases between them. Germline loops: CDR1 LNHDA, CDR2 SQIVND (reference sequence). This chain's CDR3 is CASIRTALGNQPQHF. The CDR3 bases are TGTGCCAGTATCCGGACAGCCCTGGGCAATCAGCCCCAGCATTTT.